This T cell receptor (beta chain) was identified in a study of T cell responses to AZD1222 COVID-19 vaccine. Per the germline V gene, CDR1 is SGHAT and CDR2 is FQNNGV. The CDR3 has 16 amino acids. V was clipped by 1 base and J by 5 bases, with 18 bases between them. Study-level findings and limits: As reported, nearly half of all spike-specific TCRs target variant regions that are unmutated. Among those given AZD1222, only five or six were seropositive at baseline.

To note about this clone: Its antigen is as yet unknown.

The table came from immunoSEQ multiplex PCR; TCRdb's copy has only in-frame clones and leaves some out. The sample lists fewer than 85,000 clones; 87% were seen once. V usage is TRBV11-2 and J usage is TRBJ2-7; D call uncertain. The specimen comprised peripheral blood, sampled 28 days after the second AZD1222 dose. This TCR was sampled from an adult who received the AZD1222 COVID-19 vaccine. DNA of the CDR3: TGTGCCAGCAGCTTAGCGGCTACTCGTCCTGAGGACGAGCAGTACTTC. Translating gives CASSLAATRPEDEQYF.